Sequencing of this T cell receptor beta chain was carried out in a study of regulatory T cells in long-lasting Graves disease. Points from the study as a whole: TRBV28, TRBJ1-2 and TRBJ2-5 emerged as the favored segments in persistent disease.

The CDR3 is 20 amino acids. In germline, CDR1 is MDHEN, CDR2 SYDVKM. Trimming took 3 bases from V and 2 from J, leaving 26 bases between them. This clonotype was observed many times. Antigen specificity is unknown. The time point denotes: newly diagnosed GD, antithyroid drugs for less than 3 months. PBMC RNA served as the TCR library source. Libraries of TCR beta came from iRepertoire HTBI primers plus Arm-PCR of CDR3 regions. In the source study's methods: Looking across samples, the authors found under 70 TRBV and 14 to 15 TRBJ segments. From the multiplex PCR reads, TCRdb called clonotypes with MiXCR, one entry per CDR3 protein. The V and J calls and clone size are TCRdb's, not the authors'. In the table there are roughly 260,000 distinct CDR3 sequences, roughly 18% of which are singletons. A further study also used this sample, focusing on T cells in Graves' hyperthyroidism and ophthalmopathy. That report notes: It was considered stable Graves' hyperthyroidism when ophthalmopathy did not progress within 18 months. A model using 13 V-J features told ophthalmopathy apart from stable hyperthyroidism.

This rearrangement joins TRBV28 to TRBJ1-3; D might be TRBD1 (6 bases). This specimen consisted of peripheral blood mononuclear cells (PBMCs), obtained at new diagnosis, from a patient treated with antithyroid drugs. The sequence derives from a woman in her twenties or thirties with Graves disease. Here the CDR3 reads CASSFRSGARGLFTGNTIYF. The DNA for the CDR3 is TGTGCCAGCAGTTTCCGTTCAGGGGCGAGGGGTCTGTTCACTGGAAACACCATATATTTT.